Here is one TCR beta chain with its context. Its target antigen remains unknown. Base quality data are lacking; no much larger clone is found one base away. This record comes from a study of technical replicates of blood from several donors listed by TCRdb under 2017. Compared with germline, V lacks 1 base and J lacks 4 bases; bases without a gene match: 1. CDR1 and CDR2, looked up from the germline V gene, are SGHTS and YDEGEE. The CDR3 contains 14 residues, cysteine and phenylalanine counted. Kept here is only the CDR3 DNA, which spans 42 bases and is read in frame from base 1. Library creation used the immunoSEQ multiplex PCR assay. TCRdb re-hosts the immuneACCESS table, in-frame sequences only. Its copies lack some clones; in the studies checked, an unresolved V gene accounts for under half of them, and the cause for the rest is not known. Across this sample there are approximately 79,000 clones, with around 90% seen only once. 0.39% of the sample belongs to the ten largest clones.

This TCR derives from a human donor in good health. Sequencing used T cells isolated from PBMCs. This sequence uses TRBV5-8 and TRBJ1-3, and 8 junction bases match TRBD1. The CDR3 reads as follows: CASSLRTGGNTIYF. The DNA sequence is TGTGCCAGCAGCTTGCGGACAGGGGGAAACACCATATATTTT.